These 5 T cell receptor beta chains share one sample of origin, sequenced in a study of PD-1 blockade in classical Hodgkin lymphoma. The repertoire was sequenced with immunoSEQ multiplex PCR; TCRdb's copy has only in-frame clones and lacks some. The top ten hold 4% to 6% of the sample, which has around 43,000 clones, approximately 91% seen once. Time point denoted: newly diagnosed, previously untreated cHL patient sample. The sample was peripheral blood mononuclear cells (PBMCs). These receptors came from a human donor with classical Hodgkin lymphoma.

The chain recombines TRBV11-2 with TRBJ2-6, with D unclear. Germline V gene lookup returns CDR1 SGHAT and CDR2 FQNNGV. Trimming left V 5 bases short and J 2 bases short, with 7 bases between. The CDR3 sequence is 14 residues long. CDR3 nucleotide sequence: TGTGCCAGCAGCCCGAACGCTGGGGCCAACGTCCTGACTTTC. Its protein is CASSPNAGANVLTF.

The chain employs TRBV19 and TRBJ1-3; the D gene is possibly TRBD1 (5 bases). CDR1 LNHDA and CDR2 SQIVND come from the germline V gene (reference sequence). Trimming cost V 10 bases and J 4 bases, with 20 bases left between them. CDR3 length equals 15 residues. CDR3 sequence reads: CATSVGTLGGNTIYF. The DNA for the CDR3 is TGTGCCACTTCGGTAGGGACCCTCGGAGGAAACACCATATATTTT.

The chain carries TRBV18 and TRBJ2-3; D possibly corresponds to TRBD2 (5 bases). V lost 5 bases and J 2 bases, leaving 23 bases between the germline ends. Germline V gene lookup returns CDR1 KGHSH and CDR2 LQKENI. The CDR3 length is 18 residues. CDR3 sequence: CASSYYAPEGSSTDTQYF. CDR3 nucleotide sequence: TGTGCCAGCTCATATTACGCCCCTGAGGGATCCTCCACAGATACGCAGTATTTT.

The CDR3 spells CAISETGTSDELGYEQYF. CDR3 sequence (DNA): TGTGCCATCAGTGAGACCGGGACTAGCGATGAATTAGGGTACGAGCAGTACTTC. The chain combines TRBV10-3 with TRBJ2-7, with 10 bases that match TRBD2. The CDR3 is 18 residues long. The V gene end was trimmed by 2 bases and the J gene end by 4 bases; junction bases not matched to a gene: 14. The V gene's germline CDR1 is ENHRY and CDR2 SYGVKD.

The chain combines TRBV7-2 with TRBJ2-5, with D unresolved. The germline V gene encodes CDR1 SGHTA and CDR2 FQGNSA. This CDR3 is built from 13 residues. Between the trimmed V and J ends, which lost 1 base and 3 bases, there was a span of 6 bases. CDR3 residues: CASSLGLEETQYF. As DNA, the CDR3 is TGTGCCAGCAGCTTAGGCCTCGAAGAGACCCAGTACTTC. Full variable domain (remainder filled in from reference TRBV7-2 and TRBJ2-5): GAGVSQSPSNKVTEKGKDVELRCDPISGHTALYWYRQSLGQGLEFLIYFQGNSAPDKSGLPSDRFSAERTGGSVSTLTIQRTQQEDSAVYLCASSLGLEETQYFGPGTRLLVL.